This T cell receptor (beta chain) was retrieved from a study of T-cell reconstitution after alpha-beta-depleted transplantation in children. This CDR3 is built from 15 residues. Germline CDR1 is MDHEN and CDR2 is SYDVKM. With 6 bases clipped from V and 7 bases from J, the junction kept 10 bases outside the gene matches. Unique molecular identifiers were used to barcode this TCRbeta library. One entry per CDR3 protein, called by TCRdb with MiXCR from the PCR reads. The sample lists a few hundred thousand distinct CDR3 sequences; around a tenth were seen once. Sequenced material: PBMCs from the stem cell graft donor, taken from the stem cell graft. This chain uses TRBV28 with TRBJ1-4; TRBD1 aligns across 8 bases. The source is a human donor who donated a stem cell graft to a child with acute lymphoblastic leukemia. CDR3 DNA: TGTGCCAGCAGCCAAAGGCTGGGGACAGGTGAAAAACTGTTTTTT. This sequence encodes CASSQRLGTGEKLFF.